Reported below is one T cell receptor beta chain. Its target is unknown. Specimens obtained from alopecia areata patients comprised lesional scalp punch biopsies and peripheral blood. This record comes from a study of CD8+ T cells in alopecia areata. Study background: Treated patients were dosed with oral tofacitinib, taking 5 to 10 mg twice daily. Tofacitinib ran 6 to 18 months, followed by 6 months off drug. Study conclusions and caveats: Although TCR sharing was seen in mice, sharing across patients was less clear, possibly for HLA-related reasons. Affected scalp, especially in alopecia totalis/universalis, had a higher clonality than normal scalp did.

The germline gives CDR1 SQVTM, CDR2 ANQGSEA. V was pared by 3 bases and J by 7 bases, with 13 bases between. The CDR3 sequence is 12 residues long. Extracted RNA was reverse transcribed into cDNA, the sequencing template. TCRdb keeps only in-frame clones here, not all; method: immunoSEQ multiplex PCR. Among approximately 11,000 clones, 50% to 60% were seen once, and the ten largest hold about an eighth. Sequencing used skin. The chain carries TRBV29-1 and TRBJ2-7; TRBD1 might be the D (7 bases). This clonotype originated in a human donor with alopecia areata. CDR3: CSVDEGAGEQYF. CDR3 in DNA: TGCAGCGTTGACGAGGGGGCGGGGGAGCAGTACTTC.